This TCR beta chain emerged from a study of blood T cells in healthy people across ages. This clonotype was counted between two and nine times. Combining a sample-barcoded 5' primer with a J-beta primer mix, a second PCR ran for roughly 7 to 11 cycles. TCRdb ran MiXCR on the 5' RACE reads and lists one entry per CDR3 protein. The sample holds roughly 1,100,000 distinct CDR3 sequences, under 30% seen once. Trimming took off 2 bases at V and 2 bases at J, with 18 bases between the two ends. This CDR3 comprises 17 residues. Germline CDR1 is SGHTA and CDR2 is FQGNSA. The same sample was also studied in work on T cells of mothers and their children.

This receptor was taken from a girl aged 2-15 years in good health. The V gene is TRBV7-2, the J gene TRBJ1-2; D perhaps matches TRBD1 (5 bases). Input material: blood. In DNA form, the CDR3 reads TGTGCCAGCAGCTTACTTCCCCCGGGGGACGGCAACTATGGCTACACCTTC. The encoded protein is CASSLLPPGDGNYGYTF. The full variable domain, in which reference TRBV7-2 and TRBJ1-2 provide the parts outside the CDR3, is GAGVSQSPSNKVTEKGKDVELRCDPISGHTALYWYRQSLGQGLEFLIYFQGNSAPDKSGLPSDRFSAERTGGSVSTLTIQRTQQEDSAVYLCASSLLPPGDGNYGYTFGSGTRLTVV.